The next 14 T cell receptor beta chains were all read from a single sample in a study of cytomegalovirus exposure and HLA in healthy donors (dated by TCRdb to about 2017). Libraries came from the immunoSEQ multiplex PCR assay. The multiplex PCR relied on a mix of 60 forward primers for TCR Vbeta segments and 13 reverse primers for TCR Jbeta segments. TCRdb provides this immuneACCESS table in a form limited to in-frame rearrangements. Some clones are lacking; in checked studies, under half of them reflect an unresolved V gene, and why the rest are absent is not known. Across this sample there are some 200,000 clones, with about four fifths seen only once. The ten biggest clones cover around 0.4% of the sample. The specimen was PBMCs. The receptors come from a male donor in good health and CMV-seropositive.

The V call is TRBV28, the J call TRBJ1-5; the D gene is possibly TRBD1 (6 bases). V lost 5 bases and J 11 bases, leaving 19 bases between the germline ends. Germline lookup yields CDR1 MDHEN and CDR2 SYDVKM. The CDR3 length is 14 residues. CDR3 residues: CASSPQGTPLAQHF. The CDR3 nucleotides read TGTGCCAGCAGTCCACAGGGTACCCCTCTGGCCCAGCATTTT. The entire variable domain, with the rest obtained from reference TRBV28 and TRBJ1-5, is as follows: DVKVTQSSRYLVKRTGEKVFLECVQDMDHENMFWYRQDPGLGLRLIYFSYDVKMKEKGDIPEGYSVSREKKERFSLILESASTNQTSMYLCASSPQGTPLAQHFGDGTRLSIL.

This rearrangement joins TRBV9 to TRBJ1-5; D is uncertain. Germline V lookup: CDR1 SGDLS, CDR2 YYNGEE. V lost 0 bases and J lost 5, with 9 bases in between. The CDR3 has 14 residues. The CDR3 DNA reads TGTGCCAGCAGCGTAGTGCTTGGAGATCAGCCCCAGCATTTT. This codes for CASSVVLGDQPQHF. The full variable domain, in which reference TRBV9 and TRBJ1-5 provide the parts outside the CDR3, is DSGVTQTPKHLITATGQRVTLRCSPRSGDLSVYWYQQSLDQGLQFLIQYYNGEERAKGNILERFSAQQFPDLHSELNLSSLELGDSALYFCASSVVLGDQPQHFGDGTRLSIL.

Details on this clone: Other DNA sequences in this sample translate to the same CDR3. The chain carries TRBV30 and TRBJ1-1; tentative D call: TRBD1 (5 bases). V lost 3 bases to trimming and J lost 7 bases, with 12 bases between them. Germline lookup yields CDR1 GTSNPN and CDR2 SVGIG (reference sequence). The CDR3 runs 12 residues. The CDR3 DNA reads TGTGCCTGGAGGGGCGGGAGGGGTGAAGCTTTCTTT. Its translation is CAWRGGRGEAFF. Together with reference TRBV30 and TRBJ1-1, the CDR3 gives the full variable domain: SQTIHQWPATLVQPVGSPLSLECTVEGTSNPNLYWYRQAAGRGLQLLFYSVGIGQISSEVPQNLSASRPQDRQFILSSKKLLLSDSGFYLCAWRGGRGEAFFGQGTRLTVV.

The gene calls are TRBV9 and TRBJ1-4, with D possibly being TRBD1 (5 bases). From germline, CDR1 is SGDLS and CDR2 YYNGEE. V lost 2 bases and J lost 5, with 7 bases in between. The CDR3 length is 13 residues. The chain's CDR3 is CASSVTVNEKLFF. CDR3 DNA sequence: TGTGCCAGCAGCGTGACAGTCAATGAAAAACTGTTTTTT.

The chain carries TRBV4-2 and TRBJ1-2; 10 bases align to TRBD1. Trimming cost V 3 bases and J 4 bases; bases outside gene matches: 5. Germline V gene data show CDR1 as LGHNA and CDR2 as YNFKEQ. This CDR3 is built from 15 residues. CDR3 protein: CASSQGDRGGYGYTF. CDR3 in DNA: TGTGCCAGCAGCCAGGGGGACAGGGGAGGCTATGGCTACACCTTC.

V gene TRBV9 combines with J gene TRBJ1-1; 7 bases are shared with TRBD1. CDR3 length equals 15 residues. With V trimmed by 0 bases and J by 4 bases, 6 bases remained unmatched. The V gene's germline CDR1 is SGDLS and CDR2 YYNGEE. CDR3 DNA: TGTGCCAGCAGCGTAGTCCTACAGGGGTCCACTGAAGCTTTCTTT. Its translation is CASSVVLQGSTEAFF.

The V call is TRBV7-2, the J call TRBJ1-2; no clear D gene. This CDR3 region has 12 residues. V was trimmed by 5 bases and J by 4 bases, leaving 8 bases between them. CDR1 and CDR2 from the germline V gene are SGHTA and FQGNSA. The CDR3 protein is CASSRSGYGYTF. In DNA form, the CDR3 reads TGTGCCAGCAGCCGGTCTGGCTATGGCTACACCTTC.

This clone was seen a few times. V gene TRBV5-1 combines with J gene TRBJ2-3; weak D call: TRBD1 (6 bases). The germline CDR1 and CDR2 sequences are SGHRS and YFSETQ. The CDR3 loop spans 13 amino acids. V shed 3 bases and J shed 3 bases, with 8 bases lying between them. The CDR3 DNA reads TGCGCCAGCAGCTACCAGGGGACAGATACGCAGTATTTT. This gives the protein CASSYQGTDTQYF.

The rearrangement links TRBV28 to TRBJ1-3; D is unresolved. The CDR3 has 15 residues. Trimming stripped 6 bases from V and 6 bases from J, with 18 bases between. In germline, CDR1 is MDHEN, CDR2 SYDVKM. CDR3 DNA sequence: TGTGCCAGCAGGGAGGACGGGAAGAAGGTAAACACCATATATTTT. Residues: CASREDGKKVNTIYF.

This sequence joins TRBV30 and TRBJ2-1; D is possibly TRBD1 (5 bases). Germline loops: CDR1 GTSNPN, CDR2 SVGIG (reference sequence). With 0 bases removed from V and 0 bases from J, the gap between germline ends came to 6 bases. The CDR3 totals 14 residues. CDR3 nucleotides: TGTGCCTGGAGTGTTCAGGGCTCCTACAATGAGCAGTTCTTC. As protein: CAWSVQGSYNEQFF.

This chain links TRBV5-4 with TRBJ2-7; D perhaps matches TRBD2 (6 bases). The CDR3 loop spans 13 amino acids. Germline V gene lookup returns CDR1 SGHNT and CDR2 YYREEE (reference sequence). The ends were cut back, 4 bases at V and 2 bases at J, with 10 bases in the middle. CDR3 residues: CASSRGKTYEQYF. The CDR3 DNA sequence: TGTGCCAGCAGCCGGGGGAAGACCTACGAGCAGTACTTC. Full variable domain (outside the CDR3, taken from reference TRBV5-4 and TRBJ2-7): ETGVTQSPTHLIKTRGQQVTLRCSSQSGHNTVSWYQQALGQGPQFIFQYYREEENGRGNFPPRFSGLQFPNYSSELNVNALELDDSALYLCASSRGKTYEQYFGPGTRLTVT.

This chain connects TRBV7-6 to TRBJ2-5, with 16 bases matching TRBD2. Losses at the gene ends were 5 bases for V and 5 bases for J; bases not matched to a gene: 8. This CDR3 is 17 amino acids long. The germline CDR1 and CDR2 sequences are SGHVS and FNYEAQ. The CDR3 sequence is CASSDGTSGGAWETQYF. The DNA for the CDR3 is TGTGCCAGCAGCGATGGGACTAGCGGGGGGGCCTGGGAGACCCAGTACTTC. The whole variable domain, filled in from reference TRBV7-6 and TRBJ2-5, reads GAGVSQSPRYKVTKRGQDVALRCDPISGHVSLYWYRQALGQGPEFLTYFNYEAQQDKSGLPNDRFSAERPEGSISTLTIQRTEQRDSAMYRCASSDGTSGGAWETQYFGPGTRLLVL.

About this clone itself: A junction boundary mismatches the germline segment, possibly from a read error. This rearrangement joins TRBV7-9 to TRBJ1-5; D gene unclear. The CDR3 runs 15 residues. Germline values: CDR1 SEHNR, CDR2 FQNEAQ (reference sequence). DNA of the CDR3: TGTTCCAGCAGCCACGGAGTGTCGGAAAATCAGCCCCAGCATTTT. Protein: CSSSHGVSENQPQHF. Variable domain in full (rest from reference TRBV7-9 and TRBJ1-5): DTGVSQNPRHKITKRGQNVTFRCDPISEHNRLYWYRQTLGQGPEFLTYFQNEAQLEKSRLLSDRFSAERPKGSFSTLEIQRTEQGDSAMYLCSSSHGVSENQPQHFGDGTRLSIL.

The CDR3 nucleotides read TGTGCCAGCTCCTGGACAGGCCCCCTCACAGATACGCAGTATTTT. This sequence encodes CASSWTGPLTDTQYF. The chain carries TRBV7-9 and TRBJ2-3; 7 nucleotides match TRBD1. The germline CDR1 and CDR2 sequences are SEHNR and FQNEAQ (reference sequence). V lost 8 bases, J lost 2 bases, and 10 bases stayed unmatched. The CDR3 contains 15 residues.